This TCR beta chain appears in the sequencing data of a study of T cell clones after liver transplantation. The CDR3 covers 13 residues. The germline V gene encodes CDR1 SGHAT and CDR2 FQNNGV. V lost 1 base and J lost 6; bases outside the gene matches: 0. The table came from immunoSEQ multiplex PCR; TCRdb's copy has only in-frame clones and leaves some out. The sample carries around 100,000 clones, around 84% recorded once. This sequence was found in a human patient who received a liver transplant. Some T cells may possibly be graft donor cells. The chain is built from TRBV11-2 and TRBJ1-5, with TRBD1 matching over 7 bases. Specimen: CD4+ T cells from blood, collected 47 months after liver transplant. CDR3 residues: CASSLAGGQPQHF. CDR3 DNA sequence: TGTGCCAGCAGCTTAGCAGGGGGTCAGCCCCAGCATTTT.